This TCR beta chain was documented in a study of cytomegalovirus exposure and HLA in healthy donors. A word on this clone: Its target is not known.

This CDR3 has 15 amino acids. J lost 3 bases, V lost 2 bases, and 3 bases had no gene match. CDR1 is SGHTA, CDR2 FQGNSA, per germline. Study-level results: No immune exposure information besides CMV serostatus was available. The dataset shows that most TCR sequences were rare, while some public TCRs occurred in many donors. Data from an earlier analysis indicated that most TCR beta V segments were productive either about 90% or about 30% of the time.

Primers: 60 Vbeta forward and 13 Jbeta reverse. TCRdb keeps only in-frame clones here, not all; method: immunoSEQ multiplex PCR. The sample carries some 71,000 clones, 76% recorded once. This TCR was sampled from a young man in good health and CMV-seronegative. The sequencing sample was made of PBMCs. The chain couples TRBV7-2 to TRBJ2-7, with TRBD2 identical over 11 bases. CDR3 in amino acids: CASSLSSGGVYEQYV. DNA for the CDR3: TGTGCCAGCAGCTTAAGTAGCGGGGGGGTCTACGAGCAGTACGTC.